This T cell receptor beta chain was sequenced in a study of T cell repertoires in cytomegalovirus infection (dated by TCRdb to the late 2010s). A note on the overall study: Recently identified HLA-C-restricted CMV epitopes, whose presentation resists viral immunomodulation, were targeted by peptide stimulations together with well-studied HLA-B-restricted epitopes. The HLA type of each donor mattered for the analysis, because public TCR beta signatures pointed to carriage of CMV infection along with the matching HLA type.

Only a few counts were recorded for this clonotype. Its binding antigen is unknown. Base qualities were left out, and no much larger clone turns up one base away. General conclusions and limits of the study: In both this cohort and an independent cohort of some 380 donors, the cumulative frequency of public TCR beta family members distinguished carriers of CMV infection plus the relevant HLA type. The ex vivo response was dominated by HLA-C-restricted CMV-specific TCR beta clonotypes, which also provided the single most frequent clonotype in two of eight donors.

The treatment or condition label corresponds to: in vitro stimulation with specific CMV peptide epitopes to enrich CMV-specific T cells. At the junction V is shortened by 0 bases and J by 7 bases; bases outside the gene matches: 8. The germline V gene encodes CDR1 LGHDT and CDR2 YNNKEL (reference sequence). The CDR3 sequence holds 15 residues, the cysteine and phenylalanine included. Solely the CDR3 DNA is kept, with 45 bases framed from the first base. For sequencing, an Illumina HiSeq 1500 was employed. TCRdb's own reprocessing of the public reads used fastp at Q25 and MiXCR and kept productive beta chains. All rows with the same CDR3 protein become a single entry with the most common DNA and genes. The sample includes about 890,000 distinct CDR3 sequences, with 31% observed a single time. The ten largest clones add up to 13% of the sample.

This TCR derives from a human donor in good health (CMV status not recorded). Some clones in this sample may be carry-over from other donors' samples. The chain couples TRBV3-1 to TRBJ2-7; 8 central bases correspond to TRBD1. The input for sequencing was cultured CD8+ T cells from PBMCs, taken from culture after CMV antigen stimulation. CDR3 loop: CASSQDTGQGPEQYF. The DNA sequence is as follows: TGTGCCAGCAGCCAAGATACCGGACAGGGCCCGGAGCAGTACTTC.